The sequence of this T cell receptor beta chain was determined in a study of graft-versus-host responses after intestinal transplantation. Study observations and caveats: Early after transplant, HvG declines were associated with peak levels of circulating GvH clones.

As to this clone: No antigen is known for it.

CDR1 and CDR2 from the germline V gene are SGHDT and YYEEEE. This CDR3 has 13 amino acids. With 0 bases removed from V and 9 bases from J, the gap between germline ends came to 7 bases. Libraries were prepared by immunoSEQ multiplex PCR; TCRdb keeps only in-frame clonotypes and omits some of them. The sample includes 71,000 or so clones, roughly 87% of them seen just once. The clonotype was recovered from a human donor who received an intestinal transplant. V and J are TRBV5-6 and TRBJ1-6; D gene unclear. Source: unstimulated CD8+ T cells sorted from spleen or lymph node cells, taken before intestinal transplant. The CDR3 region has the DNA TGTGCCAGCAGCTTGGCCCCGAGTTCACCCCTCCACTTT. This gives the protein CASSLAPSSPLHF.